This T cell receptor (beta chain) was identified in a study of T cells in Graves' hyperthyroidism and ophthalmopathy. Broader study findings: Most clonotypes expanded in thyroid above 0.001 were likewise present in blood. Model predictions of ophthalmopathy came a median 6.5 months before onset.

CDR1 and CDR2 (germline): SGHVS, FNYEAQ. V gave up 1 base and J gave up 0 bases, with 9 bases separating them. This CDR3 is 16 amino acids long. Authors of the study amplified TCR beta CDR3 regions from RNA transcripts. An initial round of RT-PCR targeting the TCR CDR3 relied on the HTBI primer set. Via MiXCR, TCRdb re-called the multiplex PCR reads, giving one row per CDR3 protein. Of about 24,000 distinct CDR3 sequences listed, under 55% are singletons. As to this clonotype: Antigen specificity is unknown.

Uncontrolled infection, other autoimmune disease, pregnancy or lactation barred patients from enrollment. From approximately 9.1 ml of fresh peripheral blood, PBMCs were isolated. Sequences were obtained from blood. This sequence originates from a woman aged 35 to 49 with Graves' hyperthyroidism that later progressed to Graves' ophthalmopathy. The rearrangement uses TRBV7-6 and TRBJ1-4; D not resolved. CDR3 coding DNA: TGTGCCAGCAGCTTAGGGCCGAGCTCAACTAATGAAAAACTGTTTTTT. Protein product: CASSLGPSSTNEKLFF.